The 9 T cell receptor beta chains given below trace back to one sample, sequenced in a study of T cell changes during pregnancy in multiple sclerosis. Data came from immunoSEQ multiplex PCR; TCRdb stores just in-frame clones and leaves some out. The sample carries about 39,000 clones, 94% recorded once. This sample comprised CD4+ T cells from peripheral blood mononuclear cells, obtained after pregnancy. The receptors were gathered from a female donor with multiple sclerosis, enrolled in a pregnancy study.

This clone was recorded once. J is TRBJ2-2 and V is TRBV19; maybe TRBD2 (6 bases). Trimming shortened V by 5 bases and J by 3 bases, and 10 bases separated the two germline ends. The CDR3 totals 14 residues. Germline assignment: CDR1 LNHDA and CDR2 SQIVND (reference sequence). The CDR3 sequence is CASSAREYTGELFF. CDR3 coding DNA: TGTGCCAGTAGTGCCCGGGAGTACACCGGGGAGCTGTTTTTT. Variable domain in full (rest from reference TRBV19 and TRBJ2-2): DGGITQSPKYLFRKEGQNVTLSCEQNLNHDAMYWYRQDPGQGLRLIYYSQIVNDFQKGDIAEGYSVSREKKESFPLTVTSAQKNPTAFYLCASSAREYTGELFFGEGSRLTVL.

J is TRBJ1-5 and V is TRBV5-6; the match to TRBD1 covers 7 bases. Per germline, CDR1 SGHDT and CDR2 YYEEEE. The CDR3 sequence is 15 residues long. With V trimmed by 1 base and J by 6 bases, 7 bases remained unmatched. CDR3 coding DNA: TGTGCCAGCAGCTTGTCAGGGGGAGCGGGTCAGCCCCAGCATTTT. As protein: CASSLSGGAGQPQHF.

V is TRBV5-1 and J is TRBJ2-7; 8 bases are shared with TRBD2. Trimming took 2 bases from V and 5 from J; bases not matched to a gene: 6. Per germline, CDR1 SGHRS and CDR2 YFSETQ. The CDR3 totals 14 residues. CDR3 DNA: TGCGCCAGCAGCTTTAGGGGACTAGGCGACGAGCAGTACTTC. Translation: CASSFRGLGDEQYF. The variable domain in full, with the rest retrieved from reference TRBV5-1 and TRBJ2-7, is KAGVTQTPRYLIKTRGQQVTLSCSPISGHRSVSWYQQTPGQGLQFLFEYFSETQRNKGNFPGRFSGRQFSNSRSEMNVSTLELGDSALYLCASSFRGLGDEQYFGPGTRLTVT.

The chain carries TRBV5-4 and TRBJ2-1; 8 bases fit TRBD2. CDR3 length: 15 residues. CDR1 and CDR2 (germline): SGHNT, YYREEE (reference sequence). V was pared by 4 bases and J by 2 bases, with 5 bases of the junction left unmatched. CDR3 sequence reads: CASSPGGATYNEQFF. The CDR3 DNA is TGTGCCAGCAGCCCGGGGGGGGCCACCTACAATGAGCAGTTCTTC.

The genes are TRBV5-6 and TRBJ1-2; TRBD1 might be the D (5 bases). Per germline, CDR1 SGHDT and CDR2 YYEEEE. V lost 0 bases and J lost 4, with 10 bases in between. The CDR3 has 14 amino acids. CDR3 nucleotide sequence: TGTGCCAGCAGCTTGGACAGGCGGACCTATGGCTACACCTTC. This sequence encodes CASSLDRRTYGYTF.

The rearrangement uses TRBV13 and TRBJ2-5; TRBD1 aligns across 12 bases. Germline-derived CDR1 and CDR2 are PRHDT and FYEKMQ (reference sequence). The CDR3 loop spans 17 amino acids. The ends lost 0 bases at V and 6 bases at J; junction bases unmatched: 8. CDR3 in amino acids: CASSLGSRDRGPKTQYF. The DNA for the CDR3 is TGTGCCAGCAGCTTAGGGTCCCGGGACAGGGGGCCAAAGACCCAGTACTTC.

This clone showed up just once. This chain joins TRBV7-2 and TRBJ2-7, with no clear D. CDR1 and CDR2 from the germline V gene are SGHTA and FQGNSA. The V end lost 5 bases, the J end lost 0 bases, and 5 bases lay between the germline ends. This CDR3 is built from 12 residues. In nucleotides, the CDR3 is TGTGCCAGCAGCATGAGCTCCTACGAGCAGTACTTC. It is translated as CASSMSSYEQYF.

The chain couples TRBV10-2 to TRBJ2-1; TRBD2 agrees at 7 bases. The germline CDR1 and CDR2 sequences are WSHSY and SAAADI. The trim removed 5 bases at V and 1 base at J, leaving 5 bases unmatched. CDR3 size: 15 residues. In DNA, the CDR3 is TGCGCCAGCAGTACCAGCGGGACTTCCTACAATGAGCAGTTCTTC. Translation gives CASSTSGTSYNEQFF.

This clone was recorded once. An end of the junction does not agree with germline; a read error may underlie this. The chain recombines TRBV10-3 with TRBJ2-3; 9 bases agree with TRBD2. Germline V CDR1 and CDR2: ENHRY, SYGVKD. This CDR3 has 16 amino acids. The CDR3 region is CAIRRLAGVGTDTQYF. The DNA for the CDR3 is TGTGCCATCAGGCGCTTAGCGGGGGTCGGCACTGATACGCAGTATTTT.